This passage covers 2 T cell receptor beta chains from one sample sequenced in a study of PD-L1 blockade in urothelial cancer. The time point is: pretreatment peripheral blood. Measured with immunoSEQ multiplex PCR; TCRdb has only the in-frame clones, and not every one. Altogether fewer than 40,000 clones are present, approximately 90% being singletons, with the ten largest covering around 11%. Sequenced here: PBMCs, sampled around atezolizumab (anti-PD-L1) treatment. The source of these receptors is a woman in her sixties or seventies with urothelial cancer.

The rearrangement uses TRBV7-9 and TRBJ1-1; 8 bases line up with TRBD1. CDR3 length equals 12 residues. The ends lost 3 bases at V and 8 bases at J; junction bases unmatched: 2. CDR1 is SEHNR and CDR2 is FQNEAQ in the germline V gene (reference sequence). CDR3 DNA sequence: TGTGCCAGCAGCTTCGGACAGGGCGAAGCTTTCTTT. This gives the protein CASSFGQGEAFF. The full variable domain, completed using reference TRBV7-9 and TRBJ1-1, is DTGVSQNPRHKITKRGQNVTFRCDPISEHNRLYWYRQTLGQGPEFLTYFQNEAQLEKSRLLSDRFSAERPKGSFSTLEIQRTEQGDSAMYLCASSFGQGEAFFGQGTRLTVV.

The V call is TRBV27, the J call TRBJ1-3; D not resolved. The CDR3 is 13 amino acids. In germline, CDR1 is MNHEY, CDR2 SMNVEV (reference sequence). The V end was cut by 2 bases, the J end by 11 bases, with 13 bases between. The CDR3 DNA reads as TGTGCCAGCAGTTTAAGAGCAGCGAGTGCCATATATTTT. Translated: CASSLRAASAIYF.